This T cell receptor (beta chain) was retrieved from a study of blood T cell repertoires in COVID-19. Study at large: There were acute and convalescent COVID-19 samples, and they came from the United States, Italy and Spain.

In the original analysis: The authors estimated nucleated cell counts from reference gene primer amplification. TCRdb keeps only in-frame clones here, not all; method: immunoSEQ multiplex PCR. For V, J and clone size, that table is used; D and trimming come from the DNA. This sample yields 150,000 to 200,000 clones, of which about 86% are seen a single time; around 20% belongs to the top ten. J was trimmed by 4 bases and V by 6 bases; bases with no gene match: 11. The germline gives CDR1 SGHRS, CDR2 YFSETQ. The CDR3 is 15 residues long. The TCR comes from a woman older than 75 with acute or convalescent COVID-19. The sequencing input was peripheral blood. The chain recombines TRBV5-1 with TRBJ2-7; 9 bases map to TRBD2. The CDR3 reads CASNREGTSTYEQYF. In DNA form, the CDR3 reads TGCGCCAGCAACCGAGAGGGGACTAGCACGTACGAGCAGTACTTC.